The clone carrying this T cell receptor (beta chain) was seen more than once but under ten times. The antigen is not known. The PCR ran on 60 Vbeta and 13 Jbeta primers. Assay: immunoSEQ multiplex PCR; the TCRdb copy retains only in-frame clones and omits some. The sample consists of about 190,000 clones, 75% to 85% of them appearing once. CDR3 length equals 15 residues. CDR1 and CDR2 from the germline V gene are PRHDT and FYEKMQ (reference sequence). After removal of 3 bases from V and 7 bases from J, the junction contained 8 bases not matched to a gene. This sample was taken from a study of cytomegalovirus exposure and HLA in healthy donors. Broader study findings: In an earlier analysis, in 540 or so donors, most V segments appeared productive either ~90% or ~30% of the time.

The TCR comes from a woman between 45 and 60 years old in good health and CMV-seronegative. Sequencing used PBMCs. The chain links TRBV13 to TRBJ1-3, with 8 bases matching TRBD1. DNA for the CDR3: TGTGCCAGCAGCTTGGCAGGGGGCTCATGGAACACCATATATTTT. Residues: CASSLAGGSWNTIYF.